What follows are 26 T cell receptor beta chains derived from one specimen sequenced in a study of CD8+ T cells in alopecia areata. TCR sequencing used cDNA made by reverse transcription of extracted RNA. The protocol was immunoSEQ multiplex PCR, while the TCRdb copy is restricted to in-frame clones and leaves out a portion. The sample has some 150,000 clones, nearly 55% seen once. This sample's treatment: oral pan-JAK inhibitor, 5-10 mg twice daily. Sequencing was performed on CD8+ T cells sorted from blood, taken at week 4, from a patient treated with tofacitinib. The receptors were gathered from a human donor with alopecia areata.

This clone occurred once. The J gene is TRBJ2-5, the V gene TRBV7-9; no firm D call. Germline V gene data show CDR1 as SEHNR and CDR2 as FQNEAQ (reference sequence). CDR3 length: 15 amino acids. Trimming left V 5 bases short and J 2 bases short, with 15 bases between. DNA of the CDR3: TGTGCCAGCAGCCCTCCAGTGGGTGTTCAAGAGACCCAGTACTTC. It translates to CASSPPVGVQETQYF.

J is TRBJ1-6 and V is TRBV27; weak D call: TRBD1 (6 bases). V lost 5 bases, J lost 8 bases, and 13 bases lay in between. The CDR3 contains 14 residues. Per the germline V gene, CDR1 is MNHEY and CDR2 is SMNVEV (reference sequence). In DNA form, the CDR3 reads TGTGCCAGCAGTCCCAGGGGAGAGGATTCACCCCTCCACTTT. This sequence encodes CASSPRGEDSPLHF.

V gene TRBV7-6 combines with J gene TRBJ2-3; 8 bases line up with TRBD2. CDR1 SGHVS and CDR2 FNYEAQ come from the germline V gene. J lost 0 bases, V lost 7 bases, and 18 bases had no gene match. The CDR3 is 19 residues long. The CDR3: CASTPRAGGFTTSTDTQYF. CDR3 DNA sequence: TGTGCCAGCACCCCGCGTGCGGGGGGCTTCACAACTAGCACAGATACGCAGTATTTT.

This clone was observed a few times. The V call is TRBV7-9, the J call TRBJ2-3, with D unclear. V lost 1 base to trimming and J lost 2 bases, with 7 bases between them. Germline CDR1 reads SEHNR; CDR2 reads FQNEAQ (reference sequence). The CDR3 sequence is 14 residues long. The DNA for the CDR3 is TGTGCCAGCAGCTTAGACTATCACACAGATACGCAGTATTTT. Residues: CASSLDYHTDTQYF.

In this sample, this clone turned up a few times. The chain carries TRBV29-1 and TRBJ2-2, with TRBD1 matching 7 bases. Trimming removed 7 bases from V and 1 base from J; junction bases left unmatched: 3. The CDR3 loop spans 13 amino acids. CDR1 and CDR2 (germline): SQVTM, ANQGSEA. The CDR3 nucleotides are TGCAGCGCCGGGACAGTGAACACCGGGGAGCTGTTTTTT. Its translation: CSAGTVNTGELFF.

This clone was detected only once. The rearrangement links TRBV25-1 to TRBJ2-7; D possibly corresponds to TRBD1 (5 bases). Trimming took off 6 bases at V and 0 bases at J, with 12 bases between the two ends. The CDR3 loop spans 14 amino acids. Germline V gives CDR1 MGHDK, CDR2 SYGVNS. CDR3 sequence reads: CASSEVDNSYEQYF. As DNA, the CDR3 is TGTGCCAGCAGCGAGGTGGACAACTCCTACGAGCAGTACTTC.

The J gene is TRBJ1-5, the V gene TRBV30; TRBD1 matches 7 bases. The CDR3 has 16 residues. V lost 1 base, J lost 4 bases, and 10 bases stayed unmatched. Germline loops: CDR1 GTSNPN, CDR2 SVGIG (reference sequence). The CDR3 protein is CAWSDDIGTANQPQHF. The CDR3 coding sequence is TGTGCCTGGAGTGACGATATCGGGACAGCAAATCAGCCCCAGCATTTT.

The chain carries TRBV6-6 and TRBJ2-7; no clear D. Germline assignment: CDR1 MNHNY and CDR2 SVGAGI (reference sequence). The CDR3 loop spans 14 amino acids. V lost 6 bases to trimming and J lost 1 base, with 13 bases between them. The CDR3 DNA follows: TGTGCCAGCAGACCTGACTCAAGATCCTACGAGCAGTACTTC. Translating it yields CASRPDSRSYEQYF.

This clone was seen just once. The chain carries TRBV5-1 and TRBJ2-3; D possibly corresponds to TRBD2 (6 bases). Germline lookup yields CDR1 SGHRS and CDR2 YFSETQ. CDR3 length: 13 residues. V was pared by 6 bases and J by 2 bases, with 10 bases between. CDR3 in amino acids: CASTAGHTDTQYF. CDR3 in DNA: TGCGCCAGCACGGCGGGGCACACAGATACGCAGTATTTT.

The chain combines TRBV5-1 with TRBJ1-6; D unclear. Trimming left V 7 bases short and J 7 bases short, with 21 bases between. The germline gives CDR1 SGHRS, CDR2 YFSETQ. The length of the CDR3 is 16 residues. The CDR3 DNA follows: TGCGCCAGCTCCTTTCGGGCGGATCGGGTCAATTCACCCCTCCACTTT. Its translation is CASSFRADRVNSPLHF.

This clone was seen a few times. V usage is TRBV7-2 and J usage is TRBJ2-1, with D possibly TRBD2 on 6 matching bases. The length of the CDR3 is 14 residues. The germline gives CDR1 SGHTA, CDR2 FQGNSA. Between the trimmed V and J ends, which lost 1 base and 4 bases, there was a span of 8 bases. In nucleotides, the CDR3 is TGTGCCAGCAGCTTAGATCGGGGGTACAATGAGCAGTTCTTC. Residues: CASSLDRGYNEQFF.

The V call is TRBV13, the J call TRBJ2-7; D is undetermined. The CDR3 consists of 13 residues. With 1 base removed from V and 4 bases from J, the gap between germline ends came to 8 bases. Germline lookup yields CDR1 PRHDT and CDR2 FYEKMQ (reference sequence). CDR3 in amino acids: CASSLEGRYEQYF. The CDR3 nucleotides read TGTGCCAGCAGCTTAGAGGGCAGATACGAGCAGTACTTC. Drawing the rest from reference TRBV13 and TRBJ2-7, the complete variable domain is AAGVIQSPRHLIKEKRETATLKCYPIPRHDTVYWYQQGPGQDPQFLISFYEKMQSDKGSIPDRFSAQQFSDYHSELNMSSLELGDSALYFCASSLEGRYEQYFGPGTRLTVT.

This chain connects TRBV6-5 to TRBJ1-5; a weak D match, TRBD1 (6 bases). V was cut by 5 bases and J by 2 bases, with 10 bases left in between. The CDR3 has 14 amino acids. Germline lookup yields CDR1 MNHEY and CDR2 SVGAGI. CDR3 in amino acids: CASSAGEGNQPQHF. CDR3 nucleotides: TGTGCCAGCAGTGCAGGGGAAGGCAATCAGCCCCAGCATTTT.

This chain uses TRBV30 with TRBJ2-7; tentative D call: TRBD2 (6 bases). This CDR3 region has 11 residues. V was pared by 5 bases and J by 7 bases, with 12 bases between. Germline values: CDR1 GTSNPN, CDR2 SVGIG (reference sequence). CDR3 sequence reads: CAWSPAGEQYF. CDR3 nucleotides: TGTGCCTGGTCCCCGGCGGGAGAGCAGTACTTC.

This chain links TRBV7-8 with TRBJ2-4, with a possible D match to TRBD2 (5 bases). The CDR3 length is 15 residues. Germline loops: CDR1 SGHVS, CDR2 FQNEAQ. V shed 5 bases and J shed 4 bases, with 15 bases lying between them. CDR3 region: CASSPGSWRKNIQYF. CDR3 DNA: TGTGCCAGCAGCCCCGGTAGTTGGAGGAAAAACATTCAGTACTTC. The entire variable domain, with the rest obtained from reference TRBV7-8 and TRBJ2-4, is as follows: GAGVSQSPRYKVAKRGQDVALRCDPISGHVSLFWYQQALGQGPEFLTYFQNEAQLDKSGLPSDRFFAERPEGSVSTLKIQRTQQEDSAVYLCASSPGSWRKNIQYFGAGTRLSVL.

The chain employs TRBV5-4 and TRBJ2-5, with TRBD1 identical over 9 bases. The J segment lost 4 bases and the V segment lost 4 bases, leaving 5 bases of the junction unmatched. This CDR3 has 14 residues. Germline CDR1 SGHNT, CDR2 YYREEE (reference sequence). Here the CDR3 reads CASSPRQGGETQYF. CDR3 DNA: TGTGCCAGCAGCCCGCGACAGGGGGGAGAGACCCAGTACTTC.

This sequence joins TRBV27 and TRBJ2-3; 14 bases match TRBD2. The V gene's germline CDR1 is MNHEY and CDR2 SMNVEV (reference sequence). The CDR3 covers 17 residues. Germline trimming cut 4 bases from V and 5 bases from J; bases unmatched to any gene: 8. In DNA, the CDR3 is TGTGCCAGCAGTTCTAGACTAGCGGGGGGGCCGATAGATACGCAGTATTTT. It codes for CASSSRLAGGPIDTQYF.

J is TRBJ2-7 and V is TRBV6-5; D unresolved. Trimming took 9 bases from V and 1 from J, leaving 13 bases between them. The CDR3 runs to 13 residues. Per germline, CDR1 MNHEY and CDR2 SVGAGI. In DNA, the CDR3 is TGTGCCAGTCAAATCTCCGGTTCCTACGAGCAGTACTTC. This codes for CASQISGSYEQYF.

The V and J genes are TRBV27 and TRBJ2-3; 9 bases line up with TRBD2. The CDR3 extends over 16 amino acids. Trimming cost V 1 base and J 4 bases; bases outside gene matches: 6. Per germline, CDR1 MNHEY and CDR2 SMNVEV (reference sequence). The CDR3 protein is CASSLLGLALPDTQYF. The CDR3 DNA sequence: TGTGCCAGCAGTTTATTGGGACTAGCACTCCCAGATACGCAGTATTTT.

This clone was seen more than once but under ten times. The rearrangement links TRBV11-2 to TRBJ2-2, with D possibly matching TRBD1 (5 bases). The V gene's germline CDR1 is SGHAT and CDR2 FQNNGV. Deletions cut 3 bases from V and 6 bases from J, with 17 bases between. The CDR3 is 16 residues long. CDR3 coding DNA: TGTGCCAGCAGCTTGTGGGGCCCCAGAGGCGCCGGGGAGCTGTTTTTT. Its translation: CASSLWGPRGAGELFF.

The rearrangement uses TRBV4-1 and TRBJ1-6; TRBD1 might be the D (6 bases). Germline V gives CDR1 MGHRA, CDR2 YSYEKL. With 0 bases removed from V and 5 bases from J, the gap between germline ends came to 8 bases. The CDR3 sequence is 15 residues long. CDR3 protein: CASSQDPGDNSPLHF. The CDR3 DNA follows: TGCGCCAGCAGCCAAGATCCAGGGGATAATTCACCCCTCCACTTT.

In DNA form, the CDR3 reads TGTGCCACCAGCAGAGACAGGGGCACCCAAGAGACCCAGTACTTC. This gives the protein CATSRDRGTQETQYF. The V gene is TRBV15, the J gene TRBJ2-5, with D perhaps TRBD1 (6 bases). Germline loops: CDR1 LNHNV, CDR2 YYDKDF (reference sequence). V was shortened by 0 bases and J by 1 base, with 9 bases between the two germline ends. The CDR3 loop spans 15 amino acids.

V and J are TRBV29-1 and TRBJ2-5; TRBD2 matches at 16 bases. The CDR3 extends over 15 amino acids. J was trimmed by 5 bases and V by 6 bases; bases with no gene match: 6. The V gene's germline CDR1 is SQVTM and CDR2 ANQGSEA. CDR3 coding DNA: TGCAGCGTGAAGGGACTAGCGGGGGGGCTTGAGACCCAGTACTTC. Translating gives CSVKGLAGGLETQYF.

This rearrangement joins TRBV4-1 to TRBJ2-7; no firm D call. CDR1 and CDR2 (germline): MGHRA, YSYEKL. CDR3 length: 14 residues. Deletions cut 2 bases from V and 2 bases from J, with 10 bases between. The CDR3 DNA is TGCGCCAGCAGCCAACACCTCCTAACCTACGAGCAGTACTTC. Protein product: CASSQHLLTYEQYF.

This chain connects TRBV14 to TRBJ2-1, with 8 nucleotides matching TRBD1. The length of the CDR3 is 13 residues. V lost 0 bases to trimming and J lost 10 bases; unmatched junction nucleotides: 2. Germline loops: CDR1 SGHDN, CDR2 FVKESK. The DNA for the CDR3 is TGTGCCAGCAGCCAAGATTACAGGGGGGAGCAGTTCTTC. This gives the protein CASSQDYRGEQFF. The full variable domain, completed using reference TRBV14 and TRBJ2-1, is EAGVTQFPSHSVIEKGQTVTLRCDPISGHDNLYWYRRVMGKEIKFLLHFVKESKQDESGMPNNRFLAERTGGTYSTLKVQPAELEDSGVYFCASSQDYRGEQFFGPGTRLTVL.

The chain recombines TRBV5-6 with TRBJ2-2, with D unclear. Per germline, CDR1 SGHDT and CDR2 YYEEEE. Trimming took off 4 bases at V and 5 bases at J, with 21 bases between the two ends. The CDR3 is 17 residues long. The CDR3 DNA sequence: TGTGCCAGCAGCCCATTAGGAGTTCCTATAGGGACCGGGGAGCTGTTTTTT. Translated: CASSPLGVPIGTGELFF.